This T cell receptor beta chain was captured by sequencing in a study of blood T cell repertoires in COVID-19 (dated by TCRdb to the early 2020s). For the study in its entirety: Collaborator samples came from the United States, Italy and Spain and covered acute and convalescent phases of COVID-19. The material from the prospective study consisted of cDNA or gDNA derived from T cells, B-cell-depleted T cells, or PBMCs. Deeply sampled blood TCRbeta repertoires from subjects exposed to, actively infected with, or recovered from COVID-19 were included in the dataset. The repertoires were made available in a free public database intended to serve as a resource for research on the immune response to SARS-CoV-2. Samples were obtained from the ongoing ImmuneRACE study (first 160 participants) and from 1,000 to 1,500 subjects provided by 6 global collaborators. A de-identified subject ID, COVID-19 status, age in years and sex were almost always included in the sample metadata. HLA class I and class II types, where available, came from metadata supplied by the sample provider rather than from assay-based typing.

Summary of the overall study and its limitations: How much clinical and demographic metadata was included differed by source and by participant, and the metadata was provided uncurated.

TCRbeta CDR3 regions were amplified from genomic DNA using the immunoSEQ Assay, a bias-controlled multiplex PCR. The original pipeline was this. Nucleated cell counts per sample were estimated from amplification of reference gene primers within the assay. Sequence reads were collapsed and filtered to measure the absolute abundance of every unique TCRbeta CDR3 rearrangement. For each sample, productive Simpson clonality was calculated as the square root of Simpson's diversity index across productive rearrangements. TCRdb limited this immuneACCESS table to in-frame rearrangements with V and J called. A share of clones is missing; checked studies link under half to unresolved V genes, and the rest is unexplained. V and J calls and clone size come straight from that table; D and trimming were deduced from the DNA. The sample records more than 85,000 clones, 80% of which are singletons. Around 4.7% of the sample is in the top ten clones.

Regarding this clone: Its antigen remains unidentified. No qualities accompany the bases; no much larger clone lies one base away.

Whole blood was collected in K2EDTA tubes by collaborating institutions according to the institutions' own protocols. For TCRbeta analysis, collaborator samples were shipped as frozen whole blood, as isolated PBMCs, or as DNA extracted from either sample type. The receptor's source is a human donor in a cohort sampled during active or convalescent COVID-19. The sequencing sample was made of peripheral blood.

The nucleotides read TGTGCCATCAGTGGGGGCGGAGAGACCCAGTACTTC. It specifies CAISGGGETQYF. The chain couples TRBV10-3 to TRBJ2-5; matching of 5 bases hints at TRBD1 as the D gene. V lost 4 bases and J lost 4 bases; the stretch between them is 7 bases long. Based on the germline V gene, the CDR1 and CDR2 sequences are ENHRY and SYGVKD. The CDR3 goes from the cysteine to the phenylalanine over 12 residues. Only the CDR3 DNA is retained, 36 bases long and in frame from the first base.